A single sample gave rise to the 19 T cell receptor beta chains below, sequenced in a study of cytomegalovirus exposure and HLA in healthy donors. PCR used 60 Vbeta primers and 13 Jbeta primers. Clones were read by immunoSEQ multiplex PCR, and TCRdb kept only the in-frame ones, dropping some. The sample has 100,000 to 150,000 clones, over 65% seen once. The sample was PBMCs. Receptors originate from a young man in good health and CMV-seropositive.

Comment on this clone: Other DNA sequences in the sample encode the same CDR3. The CDR3 nucleotides read TGTGCCAGCAGCTTTGGGGGGGCGAATACTGAAGCTTTCTTT. This sequence encodes CASSFGGANTEAFF. The V and J genes are TRBV7-9 and TRBJ1-1; a weak D match, TRBD1 (6 bases). The CDR3 totals 14 residues. The V and J ends lost 3 bases and 5 bases respectively, with 13 bases between them. Germline V gene sequence: CDR1 SEHNR, CDR2 FQNEAQ (reference sequence). Full variable domain (outside the CDR3, taken from reference TRBV7-9 and TRBJ1-1): DTGVSQNPRHKITKRGQNVTFRCDPISEHNRLYWYRQTLGQGPEFLTYFQNEAQLEKSRLLSDRFSAERPKGSFSTLEIQRTEQGDSAMYLCASSFGGANTEAFFGQGTRLTVV.

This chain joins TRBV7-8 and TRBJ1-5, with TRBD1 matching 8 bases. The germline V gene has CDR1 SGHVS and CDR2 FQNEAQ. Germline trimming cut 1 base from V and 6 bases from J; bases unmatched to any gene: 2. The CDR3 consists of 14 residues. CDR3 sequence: CASSLGQGSQPQHF. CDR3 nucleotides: TGTGCCAGCAGCTTAGGACAGGGGAGTCAGCCCCAGCATTTT.

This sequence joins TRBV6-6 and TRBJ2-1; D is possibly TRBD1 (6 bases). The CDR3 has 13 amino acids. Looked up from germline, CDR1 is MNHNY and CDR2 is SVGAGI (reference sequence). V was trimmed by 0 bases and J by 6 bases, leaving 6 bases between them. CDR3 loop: CASSYSTGNEQFF. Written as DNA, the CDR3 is TGTGCCAGCAGTTACTCGACAGGCAATGAGCAGTTCTTC.

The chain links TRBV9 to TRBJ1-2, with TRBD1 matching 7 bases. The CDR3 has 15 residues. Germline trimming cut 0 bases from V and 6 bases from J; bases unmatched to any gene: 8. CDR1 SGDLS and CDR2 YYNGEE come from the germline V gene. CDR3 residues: CASSVDPGQTNGYTF. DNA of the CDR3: TGTGCCAGCAGCGTAGACCCGGGACAGACCAATGGCTACACCTTC.

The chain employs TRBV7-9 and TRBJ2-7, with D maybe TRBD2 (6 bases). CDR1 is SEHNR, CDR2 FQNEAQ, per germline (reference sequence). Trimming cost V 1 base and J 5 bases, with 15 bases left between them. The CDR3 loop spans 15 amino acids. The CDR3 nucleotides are TGTGCCAGCAGCTTAGAGTTGGGGGGAGGCGACGAGCAGTACTTC. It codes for CASSLELGGGDEQYF.

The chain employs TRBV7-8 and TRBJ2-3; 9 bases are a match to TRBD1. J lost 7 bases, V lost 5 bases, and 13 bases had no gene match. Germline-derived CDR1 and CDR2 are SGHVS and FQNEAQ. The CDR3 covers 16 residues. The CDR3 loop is CASSPLSDRGFNTQYF. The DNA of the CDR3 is TGTGCCAGCAGCCCCTTGTCAGACAGGGGGTTTAATACGCAGTATTTT.

The CDR3 here is CASSLTGNSGANVLTF. The DNA for the CDR3 is TGTGCCAGCAGTCTGACAGGCAACTCTGGGGCCAACGTCCTGACTTTC. The chain links TRBV5-4 to TRBJ2-6; D is possibly TRBD1 (6 bases). Germline values: CDR1 SGHNT, CDR2 YYREEE (reference sequence). Trimming took off 5 bases at V and 0 bases at J, with 12 bases between the two ends. CDR3 length equals 16 residues.

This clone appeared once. The CDR3 sequence: CASSVIQGENTEAFF. In nucleotides, the CDR3 is TGTGCCAGCAGCGTAATCCAGGGTGAGAACACTGAAGCTTTCTTT. The genes are TRBV9 and TRBJ1-1; a weak D match, TRBD1 (5 bases). Germline V CDR1 and CDR2: SGDLS, YYNGEE. The CDR3 spans 15 residues. V was clipped by 1 base and J by 1 base, with 11 bases between them.

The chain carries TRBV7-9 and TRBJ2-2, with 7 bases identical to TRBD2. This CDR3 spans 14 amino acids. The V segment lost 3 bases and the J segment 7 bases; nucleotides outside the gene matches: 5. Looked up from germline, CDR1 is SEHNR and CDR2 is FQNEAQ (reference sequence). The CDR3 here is CASSFIRGDGELFF. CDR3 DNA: TGTGCCAGCAGCTTCATTCGGGGGGACGGGGAGCTGTTTTTT.

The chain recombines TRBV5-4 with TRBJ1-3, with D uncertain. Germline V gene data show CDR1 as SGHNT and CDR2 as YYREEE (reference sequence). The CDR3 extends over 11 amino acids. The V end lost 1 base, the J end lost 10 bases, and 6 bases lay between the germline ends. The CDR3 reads CASSLSNTIYF. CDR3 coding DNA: TGTGCCAGCAGCTTGTCAAATACCATATATTTT.

The CDR3 DNA is TGTGCCAGCAGTACGGGACCCCCGGGAGAGTCCTACGAGCAGTACTTC. This gives the protein CASSTGPPGESYEQYF. This rearrangement joins TRBV2 to TRBJ2-7, with D tentatively TRBD2 (6 bases). Germline V gene data show CDR1 as SNHLY and CDR2 as FYNNEI. Trimming pared 5 bases from V and 1 base from J, leaving 18 bases between. The CDR3 runs to 16 residues.

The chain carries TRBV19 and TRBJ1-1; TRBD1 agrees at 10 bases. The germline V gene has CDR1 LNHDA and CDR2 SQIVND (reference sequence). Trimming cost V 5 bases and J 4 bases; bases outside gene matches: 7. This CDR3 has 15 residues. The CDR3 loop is CASSPDRGLSTEAFF. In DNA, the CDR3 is TGTGCCAGTAGTCCTGACAGGGGGCTAAGCACTGAAGCTTTCTTT.

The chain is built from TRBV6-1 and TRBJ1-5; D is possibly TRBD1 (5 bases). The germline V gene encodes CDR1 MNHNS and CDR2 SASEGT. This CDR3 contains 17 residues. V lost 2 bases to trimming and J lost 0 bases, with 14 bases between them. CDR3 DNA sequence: TGTGCCAGCAGTGAAAGGGAGGGGACCTATAGCAATCAGCCCCAGCATTTT. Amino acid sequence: CASSEREGTYSNQPQHF.

CDR3 in DNA: TGCGCCAGCCAAGGGCGGGGGGGGTGGGGCACAGATACGCAGTATTTT. It specifies CASQGRGGWGTDTQYF. V and J are TRBV4-1 and TRBJ2-3; 9 bases line up with TRBD2. The CDR3 extends over 16 amino acids. The ends lost 8 bases at V and 1 base at J; junction bases unmatched: 10. From germline, CDR1 is MGHRA and CDR2 YSYEKL.

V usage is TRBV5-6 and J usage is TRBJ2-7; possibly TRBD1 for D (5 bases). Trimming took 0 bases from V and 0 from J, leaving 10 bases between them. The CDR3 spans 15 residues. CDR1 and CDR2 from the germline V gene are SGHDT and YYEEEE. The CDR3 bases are TGTGCCAGCAGCTTGGGACAGTCGAGCTCCTACGAGCAGTACTTC. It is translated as CASSLGQSSSYEQYF.

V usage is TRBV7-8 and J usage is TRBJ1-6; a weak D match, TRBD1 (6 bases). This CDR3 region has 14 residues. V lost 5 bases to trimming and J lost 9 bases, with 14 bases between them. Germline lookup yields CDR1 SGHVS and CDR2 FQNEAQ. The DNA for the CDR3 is TGTGCCAGCAGCCTACAGGGAGGGGGTTCACCCCTCCACTTT. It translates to CASSLQGGGSPLHF.

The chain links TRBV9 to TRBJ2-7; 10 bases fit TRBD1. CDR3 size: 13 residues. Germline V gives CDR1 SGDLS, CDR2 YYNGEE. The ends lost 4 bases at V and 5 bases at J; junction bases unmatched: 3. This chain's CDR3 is CASSQGQGNEQYF. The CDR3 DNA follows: TGTGCCAGCAGCCAGGGACAGGGGAACGAGCAGTACTTC.

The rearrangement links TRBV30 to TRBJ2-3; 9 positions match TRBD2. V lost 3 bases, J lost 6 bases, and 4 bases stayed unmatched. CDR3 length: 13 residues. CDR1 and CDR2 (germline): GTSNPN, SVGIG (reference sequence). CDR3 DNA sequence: TGTGCCTGGAGGCTAGCGGGGTCCGATACGCAGTATTTT. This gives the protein CAWRLAGSDTQYF.

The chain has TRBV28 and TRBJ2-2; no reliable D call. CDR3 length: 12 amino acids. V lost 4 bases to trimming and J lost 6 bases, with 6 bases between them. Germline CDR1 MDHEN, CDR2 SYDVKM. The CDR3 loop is CASSSRAGELFF. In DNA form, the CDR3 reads TGTGCCAGCAGTTCTCGGGCCGGGGAGCTGTTTTTT.